Sequencing of this T cell receptor beta chain was carried out in a study of cytomegalovirus exposure and HLA in healthy donors (dated by TCRdb to the late 2010s). Study-level background: An earlier analysis of fewer than 750 of the donors reported around 280 Gb of sequence data and 117 million unique TCR beta sequences obtained from approximately 180 million T cells. Several DR-DQ haplotypes were handled as single units for association and clustering because linkage in the cohort was strong. The study combined high-throughput TCR immunosequencing, statistical association of individual TCRs with disease status, and machine learning to predict cytomegalovirus infection status. An early release covering over 500 HLA-typed donors comprised about 320 gigabases of sequencing data and around 80 million unique TCR sequences. Using immunosequencing, the study profiled T cell repertoires from around 670 subjects and related those repertoires to cytomegalovirus serostatus. In the later analysis, no new phenotypic data were used to find candidate immune exposures; instead, reliance was placed on TCR beta sequences and their occurrence across donors. The study was designed to test whether signatures of past pathogen exposure could be identified by cataloging public T cell receptors. A later genetic analysis used genome-wide SNP genotypes for about 55% of the 666 donors, treating that subset as a discovery cohort. An earlier analysis of 450 to 750 of the donors used high-throughput TCR beta sequencing to judge whether each TCR beta V gene segment behaved as functional or pseudogenic. A later analysis re-analyzed previously published TCR beta repertoires from approximately 670 donors and added high-resolution HLA genotyping to study TCR occurrence patterns. In addition to the first cohort of 500 to 850 subjects, a separate validation cohort of over 90 different subjects was used. All discovery cohort repertoires had been generated on a single sequencing platform. The number of donors typed differed by locus, with roughly 629-640 for A, B, C, DRB1 and DQB1, around 520 for DQA1, 606 for DPA1, and some 450 for DPB1. Among about 390 genotyped donors of the cohort, an average of 235,054 unique TCR beta nucleotide sequences were sequenced per donor, around 20% of them non-productive. Class I and class II HLA loci were covered by the typing at four-digit resolution. Alongside the repertoire data, information on donor age, sex, ethnicity and CMV serostatus was compiled. Among the roughly 370 genotyped donors, 75% to 90% belonged to the genetic ancestry cluster associated with self-reported Caucasian donors.

Library creation used the immunoSEQ multiplex PCR assay. For the multiplex PCR, a mixture combining 60 forward primers for TCR Vbeta segments and 13 reverse primers for TCR Jbeta segments was used. The CDR3 region of rearranged TCR beta genes was amplified from genomic DNA with a multiplex PCR assay. Amplified TCR beta libraries were sequenced as 87-base-pair reads on the Illumina HiSeq System. The authors' pipeline ran thus. In a later analysis, tens of millions of unique TCR beta chains were counted across the approximately 670 repertoires, and approximately 11 million of these chains were shared by at least two donors. A nearest-neighbor algorithm error-corrected the raw reads and collapsed the reads into unique sequences, merging closely related sequences to remove PCR and sequencing errors. V, D and J gene segments were assigned by aligning CDR3 sequences to IMGT reference sequences. For a sequence to be retained, at least a six-nucleotide match to both a V gene segment and a J gene segment was required. A rearrangement counted as productive if the CDR3 had no stop codons and remained in frame with V and J, and every other rearrangement counted as non-productive. Following IMGT convention, CDR3 was defined as the stretch from the second conserved V-encoded cysteine to the conserved J-encoded phenylalanine. Sequences without an unambiguous match to a single V gene segment were excluded from the earlier analysis of a few hundred of the donors. An earlier analysis of about 600 of the donors called V segments functional above 56.7% productive rearrangements and segregating when the between-donor standard deviation exceeded 5%. To diagnose cytomegalovirus status from the catalog of TCR beta chain sequences, a statistical classification framework was built. A later analysis assigned V and J genes by comparing TCR nucleotide sequences with IMGT/GENE-DB human TR gene sequences. In a later analysis, CDR3 sequences and most-parsimonious VDJ recombination scenarios were assigned using the TCRdist pipeline. In a later analysis, every TCR beta chain was defined by the combination of its CDR3 amino acid sequence and its V-gene family, and reads without a unique V-gene family were dropped. In a later analysis, 450 to 600 highly shared, low-generation-probability nucleotide sequences were removed to address suspected cross-contamination and a sequencing artifact. A later analysis calculated a clonal expansion index for each public chain from normalized within-repertoire ranks of inferred template counts. In a later analysis, generation probabilities were computed with a VDJ recombination model fitted to out-of-frame rearrangements, and the resulting probabilities were checked against IGoR. A later analysis scored TCR-TCR, TCR-HLA and TCR-CMV co-occurrence with hypergeometric tests, applying a repertoire-size bias correction to TCR pairs. To estimate false discovery rates, a later analysis permuted the HLA or CMV assignments 20 times. In a later analysis, co-occurring TCRs were grouped with DBSCAN, and TCRdist sequence similarity was added when clustering was performed within HLA-allele-positive subsets. Co-occurrence clustering excluded repertoires with fewer than 30,000 or more than 120,000 public chains, plus five with anomalous nucleotide sharing. TCRdb holds this immuneACCESS table with in-frame rearrangements only. Some clones are missing; in checked studies, unresolved V genes explain under half, and the rest has no known cause. The V and J calls and clone size were taken over from that table, and D and trimming were inferred from the DNA. Present in this sample are over 70,000 clones, 70% to 80% of which were seen just once. The ten largest clones add up to 20% to 25% of the sample.

Remarks on this clone: The specificity of this receptor is unknown. Base qualities are not recorded, but no much larger clone differs from it by a single base.

What the research found in general, with its limitations: The study gave a list of 150 to 200 TCR beta chains associated with cytomegalovirus. In a later analysis, HLA-associated TCR beta chains showed more clonal expansion and lower generation probabilities than non-associated chains that were equally common. For the cohort, immune exposure information was limited to CMV serostatus. According to a later analysis, most CMV-associated TCR beta chains appeared to be HLA-restricted, and the HLA associations seemed to be driven largely by CMV exposure. V-gene and J-gene trimming of TCR beta chains was associated with a missense DCLRE1C variant in a later genetic analysis, and the association was replicated in an independent cohort. Presence/absence analyses assumed roughly uniform sequencing depth across donors, an assumption that may not hold. In a later analysis, 16,951 TCR beta sequences were associated with specific HLA alleles at a false discovery rate of 0.05. A further reported finding was that TCR beta sequences accurately predicted the HLA-A and HLA-B alleles for most subjects in the first cohort. An earlier analysis of approximately 540 of the donors showed that most TCR beta V segments appeared in productive rearrangements either about 87% or about 30% of the time, which broadly matched IMGT annotations. The 87-base-pair reads could not distinguish some IMGT-functional V segments, including TRBV6-2 and TRBV6-3, so those segments were excluded. In a later genetic analysis, fewer N-insertions in productive TCRs were reported among donors in an Asian-associated ancestry cluster than the roughly 670-donor mean. A few of the identified cytomegalovirus-associated TCR beta chains were confirmed in vitro to be specific for cytomegalovirus antigens. Because HLA typing was missing for some donors at each locus, association tests included only the typed subset. The authors suggested that the approach could potentially be extended to other disease states and immunological phenotypes. In a later analysis, several top co-occurrence clusters were reported to appear linked to parvovirus B19, influenza, CMV and Epstein-Barr virus. Over 15 rarely observed V segments, including chromosome 9 orphons, were excluded from the earlier analysis of about 600 of the donors because counts were too low. When HLA alleles, especially DR and DQ, strongly co-occurred, TCR associations were difficult to assign to individual alleles. In a later analysis, TCR association rates were found to vary across HLA loci, with the most associated TCRs seen for DRB1 alleles and the fewest for HLA-C alleles. A cluster of highly shared sequence variants was judged likely to be a technical artifact of the sequencing pipeline. Correlated functional status among segregating V segments might be attributable to linkage disequilibrium, but an unknown experimental factor could not be ruled out. The cohort was sequenced for TCR beta chains only, and without alpha or paired-chain data the features that could be detected were limited. Most TCR sequences were observed very rarely across donors, whereas some public TCRs were present in many individuals. The classifier was reported to diagnose cytomegalovirus status with high specificity and sensitivity in both the original and validation cohorts.

In total, 600 or so healthy bone marrow donors made up the cohort. Cohort members were all nominally healthy when sampled, although unrecorded immune exposures were likely present. The donor was CMV seropositive and was included in the group of 250 to 350 seropositive cohort members. A peripheral blood sample was collected from each donor, and TCR beta sequencing was performed on peripheral blood mononuclear cells. The Qiagen DNeasy Blood Extraction Kit was used to extract genomic DNA from the blood cell samples. V lost 4 bases and J lost 0 bases, and the count of bases not matched to a germline gene is 12. The germline V gene encodes CDR1 SEHNR and CDR2 FQNEAQ (reference sequence). There are 19 amino acids in the CDR3, from cysteine to phenylalanine inclusive. Just CDR3 DNA is preserved here, 57 bases in frame from base 1.

The clonotype was recovered from a man aged 25 to 40 in good health and CMV-seropositive. Specimen: PBMCs. The sequence links TRBV7-9 to TRBJ1-3; TRBD1 aligns with 10 central bases. The CDR3 region: CASSSPGQGPHYSGNTIYF. The nucleotide sequence is TGTGCCAGCAGCTCACCGGGACAGGGGCCCCATTACTCTGGAAACACCATATATTTT.